These 29 T cell receptor beta chains came from one sample sequenced in a study of shared clonotypes between healthy human individuals. Profiled with immunoSEQ multiplex PCR; TCRdb holds only in-frame clones, not every one. The sample includes about 490,000 clones, about 79% seen only once; the top ten take 13%. The sequencing input was PBMCs. Source of these receptors: a woman in her forties in good health. Some clones in this sample may be carry-over from other donors' samples.

The genes are TRBV4-2 and TRBJ2-7, with D unresolved. CDR3 length: 16 residues. Germline values: CDR1 LGHNA, CDR2 YNFKEQ. The V gene lost 0 bases and the J gene lost 1 base, with 13 bases spanning the gap. The CDR3 DNA sequence: TGTGCCAGCAGCCAAGACCGCACGACACTTTCCTACGAGCAGTACTTC. This encodes CASSQDRTTLSYEQYF.

The J gene is TRBJ1-6, the V gene TRBV28; D ambiguous. The V end was cut by 4 bases, the J end by 11 bases, with 9 bases between. Looked up from germline, CDR1 is MDHEN and CDR2 is SYDVKM. CDR3 size: 12 residues. In DNA form, the CDR3 reads TGTGCCAGCAGTTCGTATCGGACACCCCTCCACTTT. This codes for CASSSYRTPLHF.

The chain joins TRBV19 to TRBJ1-4; 11 nucleotides match TRBD1. This CDR3 contains 15 residues. Germline CDR1 is LNHDA and CDR2 is SQIVND (reference sequence). V dropped 8 bases and J dropped 7; count of bases not matched to a gene: 9. CDR3 sequence (DNA): TGTGCCAGTCAACCTGTAGGGACAGGGGGTGAAAAACTGTTTTTT. Translating it yields CASQPVGTGGEKLFF.

This sequence joins TRBV7-2 and TRBJ1-5; D not certain. Germline values: CDR1 SGHTA, CDR2 FQGNSA. Trimming took off 5 bases at V and 5 bases at J, with 10 bases between the two ends. The CDR3 consists of 13 residues. For the CDR3, the DNA is TGTGCCAGCAGCCCGCACCCAGATCAGCCCCAGCATTTT. This sequence encodes CASSPHPDQPQHF.

The chain couples TRBV7-2 to TRBJ1-3; D ambiguous. CDR3 size: 15 residues. V was pared by 7 bases and J by 0 bases, with 13 bases between. Germline V gives CDR1 SGHTA, CDR2 FQGNSA. The CDR3 sequence: CASTSDGNSGNTIYF. CDR3 DNA sequence: TGTGCCAGCACATCGGACGGAAACTCTGGAAACACCATATATTTT.

In regard to this clone: The junction does not match germline at one end; this may be a read error. The chain links TRBV2 to TRBJ2-5; the D gene is possibly TRBD1 (6 bases). Germline loops: CDR1 SNHLY, CDR2 FYNNEI. The CDR3 loop spans 15 amino acids. Here the CDR3 reads CASSEGTPDIETQYF. The CDR3 bases are TGTGCCAGCAGCGAAGGGACACCCGACATAGAGACCCAGTACTTC.

At least ten counts were recorded for this clone. The J gene is TRBJ2-7, the V gene TRBV5-5; D not certain. The CDR3 loop spans 13 amino acids. The ends were cut back, 3 bases at V and 4 bases at J, with 11 bases in the middle. The germline V gene has CDR1 SGHKS and CDR2 YYEKEE (reference sequence). CDR3 protein: CASSYEWRYEQYF. The CDR3 coding sequence is TGTGCCAGCAGCTACGAATGGCGGTACGAGCAGTACTTC.

This clone was seen many times. This sequence joins TRBV15 and TRBJ1-1; D is ambiguous. From germline, CDR1 is LNHNV and CDR2 YYDKDF (reference sequence). CDR3 length: 14 residues. V was trimmed by 1 base and J by 6 bases, leaving 12 bases between them. Here the CDR3 DNA reads TGTGCCACCAGCAGAGGAAAGCCTCCGGCTGAAGCTTTCTTT. It yields the protein CATSRGKPPAEAFF.

This clone was found many times. This sample includes further DNA sequences coding for the same CDR3. This chain joins TRBV7-2 and TRBJ1-4; TRBD1 matches 7 bases. Germline values: CDR1 SGHTA, CDR2 FQGNSA. The CDR3 is made up of 15 amino acids. The ends lost 6 bases at V and 5 bases at J; junction bases unmatched: 9. CDR3 protein: CASRLRSGGNEKLFF. The CDR3 bases are TGTGCCAGCAGGTTACGTTCAGGGGGGAATGAAAAACTGTTTTTT.

This chain connects TRBV9 to TRBJ2-2; a possible D gene is TRBD2 (6 bases). This CDR3 region has 16 residues. Germline CDR1 reads SGDLS; CDR2 reads YYNGEE. V was clipped by 0 bases and J by 4 bases, with 13 bases between them. The CDR3 sequence: CASSVGAGRTTGELFF. DNA of the CDR3: TGTGCCAGCAGCGTAGGGGCGGGGCGGACCACCGGGGAGCTGTTTTTT.

The chain is built from TRBV18 and TRBJ1-4; D ambiguous. V was trimmed by 8 bases and J by 6 bases, leaving 10 bases between them. This CDR3 region has 12 residues. The germline V gene encodes CDR1 KGHSH and CDR2 LQKENI. CDR3 sequence reads: CASARRHEKLFF. CDR3 in DNA: TGTGCCAGCGCCCGTCGCCATGAAAAACTGTTTTTT.

This chain links TRBV5-1 with TRBJ2-3; maybe TRBD1 (5 bases). Trimming removed 3 bases at V and 0 bases at J, with 14 bases between. This CDR3 has 16 amino acids. Germline V lookup: CDR1 SGHRS, CDR2 YFSETQ. The CDR3 bases are TGCGCCAGCAGCTGGGGCCTTTTTACTAGCACAGATACGCAGTATTTT. Protein: CASSWGLFTSTDTQYF.

The chain has TRBV2 and TRBJ1-2; D uncertain. CDR3 length: 13 amino acids. Germline assignment: CDR1 SNHLY and CDR2 FYNNEI. The germline V and J ends were trimmed by 6 bases and 3 bases, with 11 bases remaining between them. The CDR3 DNA reads as TGTGCCAGCAGCCAACAGTCCGACTATGGCTACACCTTC. Amino acids: CASSQQSDYGYTF.

The V call is TRBV7-2, the J call TRBJ2-5, with TRBD1 identical over 10 bases. Germline loops: CDR1 SGHTA, CDR2 FQGNSA. The CDR3 has 15 residues. With 4 bases clipped from V and 4 bases from J, the junction kept 6 bases outside the gene matches. Written as DNA, the CDR3 is TGTGCCAGCAGCTCGGGGACAGGGGCCACAGAGACCCAGTACTTC. It is translated as CASSSGTGATETQYF.

The rearrangement links TRBV5-1 to TRBJ2-3, with TRBD2 identical over 7 bases. The germline V gene encodes CDR1 SGHRS and CDR2 YFSETQ. V was pared by 5 bases and J by 2 bases, with 5 bases of the junction left unmatched. This CDR3 is 14 amino acids long. CDR3 DNA sequence: TGCGCCAGCAGGTCTAGCGGACTCACAGATACGCAGTATTTT. This gives the protein CASRSSGLTDTQYF.

As to this clone: This sample includes further DNA sequences coding for the same CDR3. The chain has TRBV7-9 and TRBJ2-7, with 12 positions matching TRBD2. The CDR3 length is 17 residues. V lost 5 bases, J lost 10 bases, and 18 bases stayed unmatched. Germline loops: CDR1 SEHNR, CDR2 FQNEAQ (reference sequence). CDR3 DNA: TGTGCCAGCAGCCCTACATTCGAACTAGCGGGAGGATATGAACAGTACTTC. Protein sequence: CASSPTFELAGGYEQYF.

V is TRBV5-1 and J is TRBJ2-1; 10 bases match TRBD1. This CDR3 has 15 amino acids. Germline CDR1 and CDR2: SGHRS and YFSETQ. Unmatched junction bases numbered 8, after V lost 4 bases and J lost 7 bases. The CDR3 DNA sequence: TGCGCCAGCAGCAATACTGACAGGGGGCTGAATGAGCAGTTCTTC. Amino acids: CASSNTDRGLNEQFF.

The chain joins TRBV4-1 to TRBJ2-1, with 8 bases that match TRBD2. The CDR3 has 16 amino acids. The V and J ends lost 0 bases and 4 bases, in that order; junction bases with no gene match: 5. Germline CDR1 and CDR2: MGHRA and YSYEKL. CDR3 nucleotide sequence: TGCGCCAGCAGCCAAGAGGAGCGGGAGCTTTACAATGAGCAGTTCTTC. Translated, it gives CASSQEERELYNEQFF.

This clone was counted once. The rearrangement joins TRBV5-1 to TRBJ2-3; D gene unclear. Germline V gene data show CDR1 as SGHRS and CDR2 as YFSETQ. The length of the CDR3 is 16 residues. With 1 base removed from V and 2 bases from J, the gap between germline ends came to 14 bases. The CDR3 here is CASSLRLASNTDTQYF. The CDR3 DNA follows: TGCGCCAGCAGCTTGCGTCTGGCATCAAACACAGATACGCAGTATTTT. Using reference TRBV5-1 and TRBJ2-3 for the parts outside the CDR3, the full variable domain is KAGVTQTPRYLIKTRGQQVTLSCSPISGHRSVSWYQQTPGQGLQFLFEYFSETQRNKGNFPGRFSGRQFSNSRSEMNVSTLELGDSALYLCASSLRLASNTDTQYFGPGTRLTVL.

The CDR3 DNA is TGTGCCAGCAGCCCCCAGGGTGTAGCGGGTGCAGTGGAGACCCAGTACTTC. The encoded protein is CASSPQGVAGAVETQYF. The rearrangement uses TRBV5-6 and TRBJ2-5; 7 bases are a match to TRBD2. V was clipped by 4 bases and J by 5 bases; unmatched bases: 17. The CDR3 runs to 17 residues. The germline gives CDR1 SGHDT, CDR2 YYEEEE.

This clone has a single count. The chain recombines TRBV9 with TRBJ2-7; TRBD2 matches at 9 bases. Germline values: CDR1 SGDLS, CDR2 YYNGEE. CDR3 size: 15 residues. V dropped 4 bases and J dropped 4; count of bases not matched to a gene: 9. The CDR3 region is CASSPRGSGSYEQYF. The DNA of the CDR3 is TGTGCCAGCAGCCCCCGGGGTAGCGGGAGTTACGAGCAGTACTTC.

This chain connects TRBV7-2 to TRBJ2-1, with TRBD2 identical over 9 bases. V dropped 1 base and J dropped 5; count of bases not matched to a gene: 15. CDR1 is SGHTA, CDR2 FQGNSA, per germline. The CDR3 runs 19 residues. The DNA of the CDR3 is TGTGCCAGCAGCTTAGATAGGACTAGCGCCAAGTTTTCTAACAATGAGCAGTTCTTC. Protein product: CASSLDRTSAKFSNNEQFF.

This sequence joins TRBV27 and TRBJ1-1; the match to TRBD1 covers 10 bases. This CDR3 comprises 16 residues. Germline-derived CDR1 and CDR2 are MNHEY and SMNVEV (reference sequence). Trimming removed 5 bases from V and 1 base from J; junction bases left unmatched: 7. The CDR3 DNA reads as TGTGCCAGCAGTCCAGACAGGGGGCGCCGGAACACTGAAGCTTTCTTT. This encodes CASSPDRGRRNTEAFF.

On this clone: This sequence may be a read error, since a much larger clone differs from it by one base. The rearrangement joins TRBV9 to TRBJ2-2; no definite D call. This CDR3 spans 12 amino acids. Germline lookup yields CDR1 SGDLS and CDR2 YYNGEE. V was shortened by 4 bases and J by 6 bases, with 7 bases between the two germline ends. The chain's CDR3 is CASSLAPGELFF. The CDR3 DNA reads TGTGCCAGCAGCTTAGCTCCCGGGGAGCTGTTTTTT. Variable domain in full (rest from reference TRBV9 and TRBJ2-2): DSGVTQTPKHLITATGQRVTLRCSPRSGDLSVYWYQQSLDQGLQFLIQYYNGEERAKGNILERFSAQQFPDLHSELNLSSLELGDSALYFCASSLAPGELFFGEGSRLTVL.

This clone appeared once. The CDR3 region has the DNA TGCGCCAGCAGCCACCCTCGACTAGCTGAAAGAAGGAATGAGCAGTTCTTC. The encoded protein is CASSHPRLAERRNEQFF. This chain links TRBV4-1 with TRBJ2-1; TRBD2 aligns across 7 bases. V was pared by 3 bases and J by 7 bases, with 15 bases of the junction left unmatched. The CDR3 is 17 residues long. CDR1 MGHRA and CDR2 YSYEKL come from the germline V gene.

The genes are TRBV29-1 and TRBJ1-1, with a tentative D call TRBD1 (6 bases). Germline V gene data show CDR1 as SQVTM and CDR2 as ANQGSEA. CDR3 length equals 13 residues. With 6 bases removed from V and 11 bases from J, the gap between germline ends came to 22 bases. CDR3 DNA: TGCAGCGTCTTACCCCAGGGGAGTCTGTGGGCTTTCTTT. Translated: CSVLPQGSLWAFF. Drawing the rest from reference TRBV29-1 and TRBJ1-1, the complete variable domain is SAVISQKPSRDICQRGTSLTIQCQVDSQVTMMFWYRQQPGQSLTLIATANQGSEATYESGFVIDKFPISRPNLTFSTLTVSNMSPEDSSIYLCSVLPQGSLWAFFGQGTRLTVV.

Note on this clone: A much bigger clone sits one base away, suggesting this may be a read error. The rearrangement uses TRBV4-3 and TRBJ1-4; D possibly corresponds to TRBD1 (6 bases). The CDR3 loop spans 14 amino acids. V was shortened by 4 bases and J by 12 bases, with 18 bases between the two germline ends. Germline V gene data show CDR1 as LGHNA and CDR2 as YSLEER. The CDR3 region is CASSPTGEGEELFF. CDR3 DNA sequence: TGCGCCAGCAGCCCCACCGGGGAGGGGGAAGAACTGTTTTTT.

V and J are TRBV30 and TRBJ1-5; D remains unclear. There are 15 residues in the CDR3. CDR1 GTSNPN and CDR2 SVGIG come from the germline V gene (reference sequence). V shed 2 bases and J shed 0 bases, with 11 bases lying between them. CDR3 nucleotides: TGTGCCTGGAGTATCGGTTTGGTTAGCAATCAGCCCCAGCATTTT. Translating it yields CAWSIGLVSNQPQHF.

This clone was picked up a small number of times. The CDR3 DNA sequence: TGTGCCATCAGTGAGCCGGGACTAGCGGGAGATGAGCAGTACTTC. This sequence encodes CAISEPGLAGDEQYF. The V and J genes are TRBV10-3 and TRBJ2-7; 14 positions agree with TRBD2. Trimming cost V 2 bases and J 7 bases; bases outside gene matches: 4. The germline CDR1 and CDR2 sequences are ENHRY and SYGVKD. The CDR3 has 15 amino acids.